The 5 T cell receptor beta chains below all came from one sample that was sequenced in a study of regulatory dendritic cells for organ transplantation. Profiling relied on immunoSEQ multiplex PCR, and the TCRdb table lists in-frame clones only, not all of them. The table has tens of thousands of clones, 80% to 95% seen once. The specimen was naive CD8+ T cells from blood. The subset here: CD45RA+ naive T cells. The receptors stem from a human donor in good health.

The chain couples TRBV13 to TRBJ2-7; D may match TRBD1 or TRBD2 (5 bases each). Trimming cost V 5 bases and J 0 bases, with 11 bases left between them. The CDR3 spans 14 residues. Looked up from germline, CDR1 is PRHDT and CDR2 is FYEKMQ (reference sequence). The CDR3 bases are TGTGCCAGCAGCAGGGGAGATAGCTCCTACGAGCAGTACTTC. Its translation: CASSRGDSSYEQYF.

In this sample, this clone turned up a few times. The chain combines TRBV2 with TRBJ1-4, with TRBD1 matching 9 bases. Germline-derived CDR1 and CDR2 are SNHLY and FYNNEI. The V and J ends lost 8 bases and 8 bases, in that order; junction bases with no gene match: 6. This CDR3 spans 13 amino acids. CDR3 coding DNA: TGTGCCAGCGAGGGACAGGGCCACGAAAAACTGTTTTTT. Translated: CASEGQGHEKLFF.

This clone has a handful of counts. The V call is TRBV27, the J call TRBJ1-6; 8 bases fit TRBD1. V lost 3 bases and J lost 9; bases outside the gene matches: 4. CDR3 size: 14 residues. Germline loops: CDR1 MNHEY, CDR2 SMNVEV (reference sequence). CDR3 sequence: CASSFRGLGSPLHF. The CDR3 nucleotides are TGTGCCAGCAGTTTCAGGGGGCTCGGTTCACCCCTCCACTTT.

CDR3 nucleotide sequence: TGTGCCAGTAGTATTGGTTCGGGACAGTTAACCGGGGAGCTGTTTTTT. It yields the protein CASSIGSGQLTGELFF. The V and J genes are TRBV19 and TRBJ2-2, with 7 bases aligning to TRBD1. Germline V lookup: CDR1 LNHDA, CDR2 SQIVND (reference sequence). This CDR3 contains 16 residues. J was trimmed by 5 bases and V by 3 bases; bases with no gene match: 9.

CDR3 residues: CASSYSAQGTTIQYF. CDR3 sequence (DNA): TGTGCCAGCAGTTACTCGGCGCAGGGGACGACCATTCAGTACTTC. The J gene is TRBJ2-4, the V gene TRBV6-5, with TRBD1 as a possible D gene (6 bases). Trimming cost V 0 bases and J 9 bases, with 15 bases left between them. The CDR3 has 15 residues. Germline CDR1 MNHEY, CDR2 SVGAGI.